This TCR beta chain was recovered during a study of blood T cells in healthy people across ages. Next came a second PCR, run for roughly 6 to 11 cycles, which used a sample-barcoded 5' primer along with a J-beta primer mix. Through a template-switch adaptor with 12 random nucleotides, each cDNA molecule received a tag. Each of the samples gave a minimum of 3 million paired-end reads that contained CDR3. TCRdb recomputed calls from the 5' RACE reads with MiXCR, one row per CDR3 protein. Of 950,000 to 1,200,000 distinct CDR3 sequences in the sample, 35% to 40% are singletons; the top ten hold around 13%. Germline CDR1 reads DFQATT; CDR2 reads SNEGSKA (reference sequence). V lost 5 bases and J lost 1, with 11 bases in between. The CDR3 covers 13 residues. Points on this clonotype: What it binds is not known.

Findings of the study overall: It was found that TCR beta diversity correlated strongly with the percentage of naive T cells. PBMC samples, being unsorted, prevented any conclusive comparison of naive and antigen-experienced cells.

This TCR was sampled from a man aged 18 to 30 in good health. The gene calls are TRBV20-1 and TRBJ1-1; no reliable D call. The sample taken for sequencing was blood. The CDR3 is CSAPPGPNTEAFF. CDR3 in DNA: TGCAGTGCTCCCCCCGGCCCGAACACTGAAGCTTTCTTT.